One sample yielded the 30 T cell receptor beta chains listed below, sequenced in a study of cytomegalovirus exposure and HLA in healthy donors. The assay was immunoSEQ multiplex PCR, and TCRdb's table has in-frame clones only and misses some. Among approximately 150,000 clones, approximately 86% were seen once, and the ten largest hold 2% to 3%. Input material: PBMCs. These receptors all stem from a man between 18 and 29 years old in good health and CMV-seropositive.

This chain links TRBV2 with TRBJ2-5; 7 bases are shared with TRBD1. The germline CDR1 and CDR2 sequences are SNHLY and FYNNEI. The junction had 9 bases not matched to a gene; V was cut back by 3 bases and J by 8 bases. The CDR3 contains 14 residues. CDR3: CASSDPTGMDTQYF. The CDR3 bases are TGTGCCAGCAGTGACCCGACAGGGATGGATACCCAGTACTTC.

This clone was counted a few times. The chain employs TRBV27 and TRBJ1-2, with a weak D call TRBD1 (5 bases). Germline CDR1 and CDR2: MNHEY and SMNVEV (reference sequence). The V gene lost 4 bases and the J gene lost 0 bases, with 15 bases spanning the gap. CDR3 length: 16 residues. The CDR3 sequence: CASSSYPGSSNYGYTF. For the CDR3, the DNA is TGTGCCAGCAGTTCCTACCCAGGGTCGTCTAACTATGGCTACACCTTC.

The chain combines TRBV4-1 with TRBJ2-1; 9 bases match TRBD2. Germline loops: CDR1 MGHRA, CDR2 YSYEKL. After removal of 3 bases from V and 1 base from J, the junction contained 4 bases not matched to a gene. CDR3 size: 16 residues. The CDR3 here is CASSHPLAGSYNEQFF. The CDR3 DNA follows: TGCGCCAGCAGCCATCCTCTAGCGGGGTCCTACAATGAGCAGTTCTTC.

This clone was picked up one time. The chain carries TRBV2 and TRBJ2-7; D not certain. This CDR3 is built from 12 residues. The V gene's germline CDR1 is SNHLY and CDR2 FYNNEI. The germline V and J ends were trimmed by 5 bases and 7 bases, with 12 bases remaining between them. CDR3 loop: CASSSPTEEQYF. In nucleotides, the CDR3 is TGTGCCAGCAGTTCCCCCACCGAGGAGCAGTACTTC.

V and J are TRBV27 and TRBJ1-5, with 9 bases lining up with TRBD1. V trimming: 6 bases; J trimming: 2 bases; junction bases outside the gene matches: 11. Germline loops: CDR1 MNHEY, CDR2 SMNVEV (reference sequence). The length of the CDR3 is 17 residues. CDR3 bases: TGTGCCAGCAGGGGACAGGGAAATGATTGGGGCAATCAGCCCCAGCATTTT. Its protein is CASRGQGNDWGNQPQHF.

This clone was seen a few times. The V and J genes are TRBV4-2 and TRBJ2-3, with 8 positions matching TRBD2. The CDR3 runs to 17 residues. Germline assignment: CDR1 LGHNA and CDR2 YNFKEQ. V lost 0 bases to trimming and J lost 7 bases; unmatched junction nucleotides: 12. CDR3 DNA sequence: TGTGCCAGCAGCCAAGATCGGAGCGGGGGAGGCGTAAATACGCAGTATTTT. Its translation is CASSQDRSGGGVNTQYF.

The chain employs TRBV29-1 and TRBJ2-5; 7 bases agree with TRBD1. The V gene end was trimmed by 5 bases and the J gene end by 7 bases; junction bases not matched to a gene: 19. Germline V gives CDR1 SQVTM, CDR2 ANQGSEA. The length of the CDR3 is 16 residues. The CDR3 protein is CSVSHGGQRVRGTQYF. DNA for the CDR3: TGCAGCGTTTCGCATGGGGGACAGCGAGTAAGGGGGACCCAGTACTTC.

The chain joins TRBV10-3 to TRBJ2-7, with 11 bases fitting TRBD1. The V segment lost 10 bases and the J segment 5 bases; nucleotides outside the gene matches: 4. In germline, CDR1 is ENHRY, CDR2 SYGVKD. The CDR3 is 12 residues long. CDR3 sequence: CATRDRGDEQYF. The CDR3 nucleotides read TGTGCCACCAGGGACAGGGGGGACGAGCAGTACTTC.

The chain couples TRBV27 to TRBJ2-2, with 11 bases matching TRBD1. V shed 0 bases and J 6 bases; nucleotides not matched to a gene: 9. The V gene's germline CDR1 is MNHEY and CDR2 SMNVEV (reference sequence). The CDR3 is made up of 18 amino acids. The CDR3 spells CASSLSLRTGGRAGELFF. CDR3 DNA sequence: TGTGCCAGCAGTTTATCGCTTAGGACAGGGGGCCGGGCCGGGGAGCTGTTTTTT.

The chain joins TRBV19 to TRBJ1-1; D call uncertain. V lost 6 bases to trimming and J lost 5 bases, with 13 bases between them. CDR3 size: 13 residues. Germline V gene sequence: CDR1 LNHDA, CDR2 SQIVND (reference sequence). The CDR3 coding sequence is TGTGCCAGTAGCCTTTGGGAGGAGACTGAAGCTTTCTTT. Translating it yields CASSLWEETEAFF.

DNA for the CDR3: TGCAGCGTTGAGGGGACTAGCGGTCCAACCGGGGAGCTGTTTTTT. Translating it yields CSVEGTSGPTGELFF. V is TRBV29-1 and J is TRBJ2-2; TRBD2 agrees at 11 bases. Germline V gives CDR1 SQVTM, CDR2 ANQGSEA. The CDR3 spans 15 residues. V dropped 3 bases and J dropped 5; count of bases not matched to a gene: 5.

This rearrangement joins TRBV4-1 to TRBJ1-5; 7 bases fit TRBD1. The CDR3 sequence is 15 residues long. J gave up 5 bases and V 4 bases, and 8 bases lay outside the gene matches. Germline CDR1 is MGHRA and CDR2 is YSYEKL. The CDR3 DNA follows: TGCGCCAGCAGCCTCGTCACAGGGGAGGATCAGCCCCAGCATTTT. Protein sequence: CASSLVTGEDQPQHF.

V gene TRBV29-1 combines with J gene TRBJ1-1; D is undetermined. CDR3 length: 12 amino acids. Per germline, CDR1 SQVTM and CDR2 ANQGSEA. V was shortened by 5 bases and J by 4 bases, with 11 bases between the two germline ends. The CDR3 loop is CSVLEGGTEAFF. In DNA form, the CDR3 reads TGCAGCGTTCTTGAGGGTGGCACTGAAGCTTTCTTT.

This clone was seen a few times. The chain employs TRBV6-1 and TRBJ2-7, with 8 bases matching TRBD1. From germline, CDR1 is MNHNS and CDR2 SASEGT. This CDR3 is 13 amino acids long. V was pared by 5 bases and J by 3 bases, with 3 bases of the junction left unmatched. DNA for the CDR3: TGTGCCAGCAGTCCGGGACAGGACTACGAGCAGTACTTC. Translation gives CASSPGQDYEQYF.

This chain uses TRBV5-1 with TRBJ2-3; 7 bases are a match to TRBD2. Germline V CDR1 and CDR2: SGHRS, YFSETQ. This CDR3 region has 14 residues. Trimming at V came to 4 bases and at J to 4 bases, leaving 6 bases not matched to a gene. In nucleotides, the CDR3 is TGCGCCAGCAGCCTAGCGGCGGTAGCAGATACGCAGTATTTT. It translates to CASSLAAVADTQYF.

In its sample, this clone was seen a few times. The chain links TRBV7-6 to TRBJ1-1, with D tentatively TRBD1 (5 bases). V was clipped by 3 bases and J by 4 bases, with 9 bases between them. Germline CDR1 reads SGHVS; CDR2 reads FNYEAQ. The CDR3 is made up of 13 amino acids. The CDR3 region is CASSFRQTTEAFF. As DNA, the CDR3 is TGTGCCAGCAGCTTTCGACAGACCACTGAAGCTTTCTTT.

This sequence joins TRBV5-1 and TRBJ2-2; TRBD1 agrees at 7 bases. J was trimmed by 1 base and V by 1 base; bases with no gene match: 4. Germline assignment: CDR1 SGHRS and CDR2 YFSETQ. This CDR3 spans 16 amino acids. CDR3 sequence reads: CASSLTWTGNTGELFF. CDR3 bases: TGCGCCAGCAGCTTGACCTGGACAGGGAACACCGGGGAGCTGTTTTTT.

This clone has only one observation. The chain is built from TRBV7-6 and TRBJ2-7, with a weak D call TRBD1 (5 bases). CDR3 length: 16 amino acids. Germline V gene data show CDR1 as SGHVS and CDR2 as FNYEAQ. V was clipped by 4 bases and J by 6 bases, with 22 bases between them. The CDR3 DNA follows: TGTGCCAGCAGCTCAGGGATGAACGCCCGGTTTAGCGAGCAGTACTTC. Encoded protein: CASSSGMNARFSEQYF.

The chain is built from TRBV4-3 and TRBJ1-4, with D possibly being TRBD1 (5 bases). The V end lost 1 base, the J end lost 8 bases, and 14 bases lay between the germline ends. Looked up from germline, CDR1 is LGHNA and CDR2 is YSLEER. This CDR3 has 15 amino acids. For the CDR3, the DNA is TGCGCCAGCAGCCAAGTTCAGGGCCTGGGGGAAAAACTGTTTTTT. Its protein is CASSQVQGLGEKLFF.

The chain recombines TRBV11-1 with TRBJ2-3; possible D gene TRBD2, 6 bases. Germline CDR1 is SGHAT and CDR2 is FQDESV (reference sequence). CDR3 length: 11 amino acids. Trimming left V 7 bases short and J 8 bases short, with 10 bases between. CDR3 region: CASTSGGTQYF. The CDR3 nucleotides read TGTGCCAGCACCTCCGGGGGTACGCAGTATTTT.

The chain is built from TRBV5-4 and TRBJ2-3; TRBD2 aligns across 13 bases. CDR1 is SGHNT and CDR2 is YYREEE in the germline V gene (reference sequence). This CDR3 is 16 amino acids long. With V trimmed by 4 bases and J by 2 bases, 4 bases remained unmatched. The CDR3 coding sequence is TGTGCCAGCAGCCTGGGACTAGCGGGGCTCACAGATACGCAGTATTTT. Its protein product is CASSLGLAGLTDTQYF.

This clone is termed large. The genes are TRBV5-1 and TRBJ2-2, with 7 bases identical to TRBD1. CDR1 is SGHRS and CDR2 is YFSETQ in the germline V gene. The length of the CDR3 is 15 residues. J lost 3 bases, V lost 4 bases, and 6 bases had no gene match. The CDR3 sequence: CASSRDRVDTGELFF. DNA for the CDR3: TGCGCCAGCAGCCGCGACAGGGTGGACACCGGGGAGCTGTTTTTT.

As regards this clone: Additional DNA sequences in this sample encode the identical CDR3. V and J are TRBV29-1 and TRBJ2-3; maybe TRBD1 (8 bases). Trimming stripped 6 bases from V and 3 bases from J, with 16 bases between. This CDR3 comprises 14 residues. Per germline, CDR1 SQVTM and CDR2 ANQGSEA. The CDR3 DNA follows: TGCAGCGTGACAACAGGGGGAGGGACAGATACGCAGTATTTT. As protein: CSVTTGGGTDTQYF.

This clone was detected a few times. The V call is TRBV30, the J call TRBJ1-6; 7 bases match TRBD1. V shed 2 bases, J shed 10 bases, and the junction held 8 bases outside the gene matches. The CDR3 sequence is 14 residues long. Germline CDR1 and CDR2: GTSNPN and SVGIG (reference sequence). The CDR3, as DNA: TGTGCCTGGAGTATATACAGGGGAGGCTCACCCCTCCACTTT. It codes for CAWSIYRGGSPLHF.

This clone was recorded only once. The V call is TRBV29-1, the J call TRBJ1-1, with TRBD1 matching over 11 bases. The trim removed 6 bases at V and 0 bases at J, leaving 6 bases unmatched. Germline lookup yields CDR1 SQVTM and CDR2 ANQGSEA. The CDR3 extends over 15 amino acids. CDR3 sequence: CSVFGTGGLNTEAFF. CDR3 DNA: TGCAGCGTCTTCGGGACAGGGGGACTGAACACTGAAGCTTTCTTT.

The rearrangement links TRBV5-6 to TRBJ1-2; TRBD1 aligns across 8 bases. CDR1 is SGHDT and CDR2 is YYEEEE in the germline V gene. The length of the CDR3 is 14 residues. V lost 4 bases, J lost 8 bases, and 10 bases stayed unmatched. The CDR3 reads CASSPQGVLGGYTF. The CDR3 DNA sequence: TGTGCCAGCAGCCCACAGGGGGTTCTCGGCGGCTACACCTTC.

The chain carries TRBV6-1 and TRBJ1-1; D not resolved. CDR1 is MNHNS, CDR2 SASEGT, per germline. Trimming removed 7 bases from V and 7 bases from J, with 22 bases in between. The CDR3 totals 15 residues. The CDR3: CASMGRAALDYEAFF. The CDR3 DNA sequence: TGTGCCAGCATGGGGAGGGCTGCCCTCGACTATGAAGCTTTCTTT.

V is TRBV9 and J is TRBJ1-4, with D uncertain. This CDR3 comprises 15 residues. Deletions cut 4 bases from V and 3 bases from J, with 13 bases between. Germline-derived CDR1 and CDR2 are SGDLS and YYNGEE. The CDR3 DNA is TGTGCCAGCAGCTCTTACGACGGGTCTAATGAAAAACTGTTTTTT. Protein product: CASSSYDGSNEKLFF.

This clone turned up a few times. The chain has TRBV28 and TRBJ1-3; 12 nucleotides match TRBD1. Germline values: CDR1 MDHEN, CDR2 SYDVKM. The CDR3 extends over 16 amino acids. The ends lost 4 bases at V and 1 base at J; junction bases unmatched: 2. For the CDR3, the DNA is TGTGCCAGCAGTTGGGGACAGGGGGCTTCTGGAAACACCATATATTTT. Its protein is CASSWGQGASGNTIYF.

The rearrangement uses TRBV30 and TRBJ1-2, with a possible D match to TRBD1 (6 bases). This CDR3 has 11 amino acids. Trimming left V 0 bases short and J 11 bases short, with 10 bases between. Germline V gene sequence: CDR1 GTSNPN, CDR2 SVGIG (reference sequence). CDR3 sequence (DNA): TGTGCCTGGAGTGTACAGGGTCGTTACACCTTC. This encodes CAWSVQGRYTF.